The 5 T cell receptor beta chains reported below all come from one sample, sequenced in a study of cytomegalovirus exposure and HLA in healthy donors. Primers: 60 Vbeta forward and 13 Jbeta reverse. TCRdb's table, derived via immunoSEQ multiplex PCR, lists solely in-frame clones and lacks some. The sample has over 120,000 clones; 75% to 90% are singletons. Material for sequencing was PBMCs. The origin of the receptors is a woman aged 30 to 39 in good health and CMV-seronegative.

This sequence joins TRBV2 and TRBJ2-5; 9 bases align to TRBD2. This CDR3 spans 18 amino acids. V shed 1 base and J 3 bases; nucleotides not matched to a gene: 12. CDR1 is SNHLY and CDR2 is FYNNEI in the germline V gene. The CDR3 spells CASSEVVFSGGDEETQYF. The DNA for the CDR3 is TGTGCCAGCAGTGAAGTCGTGTTTAGCGGGGGTGACGAAGAGACCCAGTACTTC.

The J gene is TRBJ2-7, the V gene TRBV2; D is perhaps TRBD2 (5 bases). The CDR3 is made up of 14 amino acids. CDR1 and CDR2 (germline): SNHLY, FYNNEI. V was trimmed by 6 bases and J by 0 bases, leaving 12 bases between them. The CDR3 DNA follows: TGTGCCAGCAGGGACTCGAAGAGCTCCTACGAGCAGTACTTC. It translates to CASRDSKSSYEQYF. Looking up the rest from reference TRBV2 and TRBJ2-7 gives the full variable domain: EPEVTQTPSHQVTQMGQEVILRCVPISNHLYFYWYRQILGQKVEFLVSFYNNEISEKSEIFDDQFSVERPDGSNFTLKIRSTKLEDSAMYFCASRDSKSSYEQYFGPGTRLTVT.

This rearrangement joins TRBV28 to TRBJ2-7; TRBD2 matches at 8 bases. Germline CDR1 MDHEN, CDR2 SYDVKM. V was clipped by 2 bases and J by 3 bases; unmatched bases: 3. The CDR3 is made up of 14 amino acids. This chain's CDR3 is CASSLTGGSYEQYF. The CDR3 coding sequence is TGTGCCAGCAGTTTAACGGGAGGGAGCTACGAGCAGTACTTC.

This clone came up a few times. The rearrangement uses TRBV10-2 and TRBJ2-1; perhaps TRBD2 as D (6 bases). CDR1 is WSHSY and CDR2 is SAAADI in the germline V gene. There are 14 residues in the CDR3. V shed 3 bases and J shed 7 bases, with 13 bases lying between them. The CDR3 DNA is TGCGCCAGCAGTGAAAGGAGGGTTCGGAATGAGCAGTTCTTC. Translated, it gives CASSERRVRNEQFF.

The chain combines TRBV6-6 with TRBJ2-7; D is possibly TRBD2 (7 bases). Germline V gene data show CDR1 as MNHNY and CDR2 as SVGAGI (reference sequence). Trimming pared 6 bases from V and 5 bases from J, leaving 14 bases between. This CDR3 contains 13 residues. CDR3 residues: CASSYRGADEQYF. The CDR3 DNA follows: TGTGCCAGCAGCTACCGGGGGGCCGACGAGCAGTACTTC.